This T cell receptor (beta chain) was identified during a study of blood T cell repertoires in COVID-19. On the study more broadly: Sites in the United States, Italy and Spain provided acute and convalescent COVID-19 samples.

Original methodology: Nucleated cell counts were estimated from reference gene primer amplification. Method: immunoSEQ multiplex PCR; TCRdb's copy keeps in-frame clones and lacks some. Clone size and V and J calls were adopted from that table, with D and trimming inferred from the DNA. Seen here are roughly 220,000 clones, approximately 86% observed once, and the top ten hold about 15%. V trimming: 3 bases; J trimming: 1 base; junction bases outside the gene matches: 7. From germline, CDR1 is LNHDA and CDR2 SQIVND (reference sequence). The CDR3 is 16 residues long. Participants came from some 23 US areas, aged about 18 to 95 years. Self-reported history from a screening survey and questionnaire set each donor's cohort.

The chain joins TRBV19 to TRBJ2-3, with 7 bases fitting TRBD2. The sequencing sample was made of PBMCs or T cells enriched from blood (not recorded which). This clonotype was sampled from a woman aged 45-60 years with acute COVID-19. Written as DNA, the CDR3 is TGTGCCAGTAGTATCCTCTTTCGGGAGGGCACAGATACGCAGTATTTT. It encodes CASSILFREGTDTQYF.